This entry is about one T cell receptor (beta chain). No antigen is known for it. No quality values exist for individual bases; no much larger clone is one base distant. Using the immunoSEQ assay, the TCR beta chain CDR3 regions were sequenced from genomic DNA. Rearranged VDJ segments were amplified with primers that anneal to V and J segments. On the study's bioinformatics: Clonality and richness metrics were computed with the ImmunoSeq Analyzer software. Differentially abundant clones between regions were identified using Fisher's exact test plus a beta-binomial method for added stringency. What TCRdb holds here is the immuneACCESS table cut down to in-frame rearrangements. Part of the clones is not present; checked against another copy, under half of the missing clones reflect an unresolved V gene, and the others are unexplained. V, J and clone size are those of that table, while D and trimming were read from the DNA. The sample has about 6,200 clones on record, about 71% of them singletons. The ten largest account for around 42% of the sample.

The CDR3 goes from the cysteine to the phenylalanine over 13 residues. The sequence is cut down to CDR3 DNA, 39 bases in frame from base 1. Between the V and J ends, shortened by 5 bases and 8 bases respectively, the junction contains 15 bases. As encoded in the germline V gene, CDR1 is MNHEY while CDR2 is SVGAGI. This record comes from a study of intratumoral heterogeneity in liver cancer. Broadly, across the study: In the full cohort of over eleven patients, the median age was approximately 63 years and the majority of patients were male. To investigate intratumor heterogeneity, the study integrated RNA-seq, DNA sequencing, TCR-seq and SNP array data drawn from multiple regions of hepatocellular carcinoma specimens. The overall cohort comprised around 72 multiregional samples from some 15 HCC patients, with approximately 52 tumoral and 20 adjacent nontumoral regions.

Samples labelled H were derived from distinct, geographically separated regions of the hepatocellular carcinoma nodule. Early-stage hepatocellular carcinoma was present in all patients, and no therapy was administered to any patient before surgical resection. The sampled areas showed no macroscopic signs of necrosis or hemorrhage. Multiple regions from a couple of patients were subjected to TCR sequencing (ImmunoSeq). Frozen resection tissue samples were collected at least 1 cm apart from each other. Genomic DNA was isolated from bulk tissue with the DNeasy blood and tissue kit. What the study reported, not specific to this receptor: Within each of the two sequenced patients, overall T cell clonality showed no significant difference between tumor regions. The authors acknowledged a relatively low patient number and under-sampled tumor-infiltrating lymphocyte representation as limitations. RNA-seq-based estimates of regional differences in tumor-infiltrating lymphocyte burden were reportedly confirmed by TCR sequencing. In each sequenced patient, significantly more unique T-cell clonal expansions were found in tumor region a than in region b.

This sequence was found in a woman in her seventies with hepatocellular carcinoma. The rearrangement joined TRBV6-5 to TRBJ1-2, and perhaps TRBD1 as D gene, on 6 matching bases. Sequencing used tumor tissue, obtained before any cancer treatment. The sequence in DNA is TGTGCCAGCAGTATGTCAGGGGCACGAGGCTACACCTTC. Its protein product is CASSMSGARGYTF.